The clone carrying this TCR beta chain was observed a few times. The antigen is undetermined. This sample is drawn from a study of CD8 T cells in ankylosing spondylitis. Trimming pared 0 bases from V and 2 bases from J, leaving 12 bases between. The CDR3 length is 16 residues. Germline V gene data show CDR1 as LGHNA and CDR2 as YSLEER. TCRdb re-called the 5' RACE reads with MiXCR, one entry per CDR3 protein. The table includes about 220,000 distinct CDR3 sequences, about 7% detected once. Study conclusions and caveats: Ankylosing spondylitis blood appeared to be characterized by a TCR beta motif of roughly eight highly homologous variants.

The sequenced sample was blood, either unsorted or a sorted T cell fraction (not recorded which). This clonotype was obtained from a male donor with ankylosing spondylitis. The chain couples TRBV4-3 to TRBJ2-3, with D hard to call. CDR3 DNA sequence: TGCGCCAGCAGCCAAGACAGGACCGGTAACACAGATACGCAGTATTTT. Translated, it gives CASSQDRTGNTDTQYF.